This TCR beta chain stems from a study of blood T cells in healthy people across ages. Together with a sample-barcoded 5' primer, a J-beta primer mix was included in a second PCR lasting roughly 6 to 12 cycles. TCRdb re-called the 5' RACE reads through MiXCR, storing one row per CDR3 protein. The sample has 1.5 million or so distinct CDR3 sequences; approximately 42% are singletons. V dropped 2 bases and J dropped 11; count of bases not matched to a gene: 6. The length of the CDR3 is 14 residues. The V gene's germline CDR1 is MNHEY and CDR2 SVGEGT. The rearrangement uses TRBV6-2 or TRBV6-3 and TRBJ2-7; 13 positions agree with TRBD2. The sequencing input was blood. This TCR was sampled from a woman under 30 in good health. CDR3 DNA sequence: TGTGCCAGCAGTTACGGGACTAGCGGGGACCATAAGTACTTC. Encoded protein: CASSYGTSGDHKYF.